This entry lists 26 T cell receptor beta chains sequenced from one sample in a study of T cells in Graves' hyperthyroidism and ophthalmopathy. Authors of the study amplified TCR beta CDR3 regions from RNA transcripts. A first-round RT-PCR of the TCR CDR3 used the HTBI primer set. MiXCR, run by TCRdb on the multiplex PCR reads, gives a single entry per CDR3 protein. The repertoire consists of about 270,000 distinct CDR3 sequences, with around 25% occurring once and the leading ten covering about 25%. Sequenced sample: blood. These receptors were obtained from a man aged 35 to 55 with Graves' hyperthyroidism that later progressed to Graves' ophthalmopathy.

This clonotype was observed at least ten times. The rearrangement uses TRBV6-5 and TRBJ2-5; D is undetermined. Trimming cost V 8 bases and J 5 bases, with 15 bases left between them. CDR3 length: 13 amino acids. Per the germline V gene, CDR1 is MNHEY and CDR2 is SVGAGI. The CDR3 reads CASLIVGMETQYF. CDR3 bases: TGTGCCAGCCTTATTGTGGGGATGGAGACCCAGTACTTC.

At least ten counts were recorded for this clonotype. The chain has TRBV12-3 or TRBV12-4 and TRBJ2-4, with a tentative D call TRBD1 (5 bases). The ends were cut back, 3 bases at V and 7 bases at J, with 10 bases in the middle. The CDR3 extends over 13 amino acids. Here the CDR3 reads CASSFLTDNIQYF. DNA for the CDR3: TGTGCCAGCAGTTTTCTGACAGACAACATTCAGTACTTC.

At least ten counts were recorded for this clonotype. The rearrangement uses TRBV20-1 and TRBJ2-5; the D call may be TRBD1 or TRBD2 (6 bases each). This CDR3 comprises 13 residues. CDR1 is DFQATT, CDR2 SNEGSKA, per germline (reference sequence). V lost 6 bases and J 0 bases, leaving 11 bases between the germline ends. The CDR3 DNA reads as TGCAGTGCGAATAGGGGGGACCAAGAGACCCAGTACTTC. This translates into CSANRGDQETQYF.

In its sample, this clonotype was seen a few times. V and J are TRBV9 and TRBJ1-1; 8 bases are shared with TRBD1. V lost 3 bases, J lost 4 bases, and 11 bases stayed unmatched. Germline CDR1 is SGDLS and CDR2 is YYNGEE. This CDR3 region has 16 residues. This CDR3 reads CASSAWTGLGSTEAFF. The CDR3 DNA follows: TGTGCCAGCAGCGCATGGACAGGGCTAGGATCCACTGAAGCTTTCTTT.

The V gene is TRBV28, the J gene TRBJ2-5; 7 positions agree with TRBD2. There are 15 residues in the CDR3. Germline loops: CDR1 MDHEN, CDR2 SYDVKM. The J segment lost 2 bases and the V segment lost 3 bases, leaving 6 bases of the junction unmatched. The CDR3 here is CASSLAGVLQETQYF. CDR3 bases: TGTGCCAGCAGTTTGGCGGGAGTCCTTCAAGAGACCCAGTACTTC. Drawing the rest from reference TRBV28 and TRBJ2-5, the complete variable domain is DVKVTQSSRYLVKRTGEKVFLECVQDMDHENMFWYRQDPGLGLRLIYFSYDVKMKEKGDIPEGYSVSREKKERFSLILESASTNQTSMYLCASSLAGVLQETQYFGPGTRLLVL.

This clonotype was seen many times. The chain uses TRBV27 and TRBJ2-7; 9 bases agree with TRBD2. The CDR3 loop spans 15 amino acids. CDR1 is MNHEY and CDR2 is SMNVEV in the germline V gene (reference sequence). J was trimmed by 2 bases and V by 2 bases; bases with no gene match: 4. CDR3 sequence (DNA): TGTGCCAGCAGTTTAGGGGCTAGCGGGACCTACGAGCAGTACTTC. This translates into CASSLGASGTYEQYF.

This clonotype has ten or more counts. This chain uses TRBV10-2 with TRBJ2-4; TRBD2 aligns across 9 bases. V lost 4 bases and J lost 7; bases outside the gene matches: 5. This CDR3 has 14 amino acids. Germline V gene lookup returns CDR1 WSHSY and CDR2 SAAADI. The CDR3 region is CASSVSGGPNIQYF. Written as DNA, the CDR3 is TGCGCCAGCAGTGTAAGCGGGGGGCCGAACATTCAGTACTTC.

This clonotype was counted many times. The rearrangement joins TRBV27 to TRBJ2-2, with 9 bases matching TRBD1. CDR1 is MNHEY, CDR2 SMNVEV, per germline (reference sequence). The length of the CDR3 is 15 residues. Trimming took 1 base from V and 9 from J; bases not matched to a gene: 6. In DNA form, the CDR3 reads TGTGCCAGCAGTTTATGGGGACAGGGTCATCGGGAGCTGTTTTTT. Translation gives CASSLWGQGHRELFF.

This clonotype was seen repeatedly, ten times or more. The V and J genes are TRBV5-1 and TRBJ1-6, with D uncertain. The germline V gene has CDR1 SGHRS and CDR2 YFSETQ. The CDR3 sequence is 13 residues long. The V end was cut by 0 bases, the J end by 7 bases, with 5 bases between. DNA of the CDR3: TGCGCCAGCAGCTTGGAATCAAATTCACCCCTCCACTTT. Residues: CASSLESNSPLHF.

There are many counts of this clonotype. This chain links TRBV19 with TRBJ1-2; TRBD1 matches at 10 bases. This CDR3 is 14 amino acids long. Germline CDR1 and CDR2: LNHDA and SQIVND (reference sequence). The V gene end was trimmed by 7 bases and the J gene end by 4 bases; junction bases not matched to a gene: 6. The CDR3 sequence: CASNDRGRSYGYTF. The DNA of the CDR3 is TGTGCCAGTAACGACAGGGGGCGCAGCTATGGCTACACCTTC.

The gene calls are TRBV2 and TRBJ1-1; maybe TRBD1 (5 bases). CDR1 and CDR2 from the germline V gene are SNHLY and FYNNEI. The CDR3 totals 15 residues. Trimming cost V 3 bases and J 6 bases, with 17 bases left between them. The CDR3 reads CASSDPGGRSAEAFF. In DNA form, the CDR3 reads TGTGCCAGCAGTGACCCCGGGGGGAGGAGCGCTGAAGCTTTCTTT.

CDR3 loop: CASSPGLLYEQYF. In DNA, the CDR3 is TGTGCCAGCAGCCCCGGACTTTTGTACGAGCAGTACTTC. V is TRBV3-1 and J is TRBJ2-7; D is possibly TRBD2 (5 bases). CDR3 size: 13 residues. Germline assignment: CDR1 LGHDT and CDR2 YNNKEL (reference sequence). The ends were cut back, 4 bases at V and 4 bases at J, with 11 bases in the middle.

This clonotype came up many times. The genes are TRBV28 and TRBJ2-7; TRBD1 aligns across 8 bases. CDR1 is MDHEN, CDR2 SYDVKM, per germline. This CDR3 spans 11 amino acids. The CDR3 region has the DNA TGTGTGACAGGGGCAACCTACGAGCAGTACTTC. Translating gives CVTGATYEQYF.

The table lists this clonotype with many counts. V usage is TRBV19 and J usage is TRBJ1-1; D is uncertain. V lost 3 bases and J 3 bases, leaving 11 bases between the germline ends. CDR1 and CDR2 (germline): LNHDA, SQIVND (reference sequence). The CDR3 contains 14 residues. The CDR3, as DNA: TGTGCCAGTAGTATGCAGGCCCGGGACACTGAAGCTTTCTTT. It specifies CASSMQARDTEAFF.

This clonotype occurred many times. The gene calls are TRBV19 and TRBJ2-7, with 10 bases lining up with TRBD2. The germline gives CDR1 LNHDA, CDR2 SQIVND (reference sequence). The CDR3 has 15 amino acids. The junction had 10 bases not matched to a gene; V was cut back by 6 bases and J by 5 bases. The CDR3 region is CASRTNSGRINEQYF. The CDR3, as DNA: TGTGCCAGTAGAACAAATAGCGGGAGGATCAACGAGCAGTACTTC.

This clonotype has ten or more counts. The CDR3 DNA sequence: TGTGCCAGCAGGTTCTCCGAGGGACAGCCCCAGCATTTT. It encodes CASRFSEGQPQHF. The chain employs TRBV7-9 and TRBJ1-5; D is undetermined. Deletions cut 6 bases from V and 7 bases from J, with 13 bases between. Per the germline V gene, CDR1 is SEHNR and CDR2 is FQNEAQ (reference sequence). The CDR3 is made up of 13 amino acids.

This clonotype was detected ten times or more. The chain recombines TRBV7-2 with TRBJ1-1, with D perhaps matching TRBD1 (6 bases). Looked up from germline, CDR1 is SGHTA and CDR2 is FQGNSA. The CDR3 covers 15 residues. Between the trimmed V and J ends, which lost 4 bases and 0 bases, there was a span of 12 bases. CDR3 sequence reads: CASSSRTDMNTEAFF. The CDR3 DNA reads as TGTGCCAGCAGCTCGAGGACAGACATGAACACTGAAGCTTTCTTT.

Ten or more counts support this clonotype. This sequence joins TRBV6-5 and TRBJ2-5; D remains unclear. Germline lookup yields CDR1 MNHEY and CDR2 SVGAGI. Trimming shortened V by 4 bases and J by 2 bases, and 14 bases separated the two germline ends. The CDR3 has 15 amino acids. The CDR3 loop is CASSSQTSSQETQYF. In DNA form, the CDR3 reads TGTGCCAGCAGTTCGCAAACGTCCAGTCAAGAGACCCAGTACTTC.

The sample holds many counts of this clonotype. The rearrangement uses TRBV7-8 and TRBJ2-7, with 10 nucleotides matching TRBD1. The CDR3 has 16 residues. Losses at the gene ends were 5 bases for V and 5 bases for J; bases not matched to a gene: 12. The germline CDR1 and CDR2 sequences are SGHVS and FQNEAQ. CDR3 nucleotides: TGTGCCAGCAGCCCTCGTCGGGACAGGGGCACTCACGAGCAGTACTTC. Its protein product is CASSPRRDRGTHEQYF.

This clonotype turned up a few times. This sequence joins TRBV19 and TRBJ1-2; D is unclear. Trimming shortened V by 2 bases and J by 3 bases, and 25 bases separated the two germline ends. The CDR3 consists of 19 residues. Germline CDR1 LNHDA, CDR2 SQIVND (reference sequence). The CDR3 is CASSIRGGFRIYEYYGYTF. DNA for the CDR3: TGTGCCAGTAGTATAAGAGGAGGTTTTCGGATCTACGAGTACTATGGCTACACCTTC.

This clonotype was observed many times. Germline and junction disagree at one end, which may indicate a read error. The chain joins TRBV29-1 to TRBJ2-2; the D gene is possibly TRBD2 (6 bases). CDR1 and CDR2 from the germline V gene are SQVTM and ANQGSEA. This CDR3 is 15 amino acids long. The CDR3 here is CSVEEVAGNTGELFF. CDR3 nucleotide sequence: TGCAGCGTTGAGGAGGTTGCGGGGAACACCGGGGAACTGTTTTTT.

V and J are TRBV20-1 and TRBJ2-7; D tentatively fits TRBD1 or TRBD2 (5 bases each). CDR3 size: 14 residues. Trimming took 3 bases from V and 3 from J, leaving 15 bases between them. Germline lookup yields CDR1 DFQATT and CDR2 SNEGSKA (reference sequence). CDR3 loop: CSASPGRSFYEQYF. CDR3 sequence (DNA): TGCAGTGCTAGCCCGGGACGCAGCTTCTACGAGCAGTACTTC.

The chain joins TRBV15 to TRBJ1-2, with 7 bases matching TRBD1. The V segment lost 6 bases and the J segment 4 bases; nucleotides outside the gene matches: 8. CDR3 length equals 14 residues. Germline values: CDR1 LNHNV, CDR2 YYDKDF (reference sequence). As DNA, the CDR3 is TGTGCCACCAGGAAGGGACAGAGCATCTATGGCTACACCTTC. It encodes CATRKGQSIYGYTF.

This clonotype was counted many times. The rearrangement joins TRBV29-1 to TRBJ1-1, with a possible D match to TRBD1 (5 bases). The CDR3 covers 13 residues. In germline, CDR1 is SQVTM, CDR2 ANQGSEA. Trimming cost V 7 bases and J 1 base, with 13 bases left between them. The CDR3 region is CSGFSGTNTEAFF. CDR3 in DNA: TGCAGCGGATTCTCAGGGACGAACACTGAAGCTTTCTTT.

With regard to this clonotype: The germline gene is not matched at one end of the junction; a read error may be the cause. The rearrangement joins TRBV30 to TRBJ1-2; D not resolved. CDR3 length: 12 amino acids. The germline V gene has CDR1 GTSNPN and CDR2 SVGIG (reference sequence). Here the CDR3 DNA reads TGTGCTGCCGACGTTCTTGACTATGGCCACACCTTC. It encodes CAADVLDYGHTF.

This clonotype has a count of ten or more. The DNA for the CDR3 is TGTGCCAGCAGATACGGGACGAATAAGGAGACCCAGTACTTC. It codes for CASRYGTNKETQYF. This sequence joins TRBV6-5 and TRBJ2-5; the D gene could be TRBD1 or TRBD2 (5 bases each). This CDR3 region has 14 residues. V lost 6 bases and J lost 5, with 16 bases in between. Germline V gene data show CDR1 as MNHEY and CDR2 as SVGAGI.